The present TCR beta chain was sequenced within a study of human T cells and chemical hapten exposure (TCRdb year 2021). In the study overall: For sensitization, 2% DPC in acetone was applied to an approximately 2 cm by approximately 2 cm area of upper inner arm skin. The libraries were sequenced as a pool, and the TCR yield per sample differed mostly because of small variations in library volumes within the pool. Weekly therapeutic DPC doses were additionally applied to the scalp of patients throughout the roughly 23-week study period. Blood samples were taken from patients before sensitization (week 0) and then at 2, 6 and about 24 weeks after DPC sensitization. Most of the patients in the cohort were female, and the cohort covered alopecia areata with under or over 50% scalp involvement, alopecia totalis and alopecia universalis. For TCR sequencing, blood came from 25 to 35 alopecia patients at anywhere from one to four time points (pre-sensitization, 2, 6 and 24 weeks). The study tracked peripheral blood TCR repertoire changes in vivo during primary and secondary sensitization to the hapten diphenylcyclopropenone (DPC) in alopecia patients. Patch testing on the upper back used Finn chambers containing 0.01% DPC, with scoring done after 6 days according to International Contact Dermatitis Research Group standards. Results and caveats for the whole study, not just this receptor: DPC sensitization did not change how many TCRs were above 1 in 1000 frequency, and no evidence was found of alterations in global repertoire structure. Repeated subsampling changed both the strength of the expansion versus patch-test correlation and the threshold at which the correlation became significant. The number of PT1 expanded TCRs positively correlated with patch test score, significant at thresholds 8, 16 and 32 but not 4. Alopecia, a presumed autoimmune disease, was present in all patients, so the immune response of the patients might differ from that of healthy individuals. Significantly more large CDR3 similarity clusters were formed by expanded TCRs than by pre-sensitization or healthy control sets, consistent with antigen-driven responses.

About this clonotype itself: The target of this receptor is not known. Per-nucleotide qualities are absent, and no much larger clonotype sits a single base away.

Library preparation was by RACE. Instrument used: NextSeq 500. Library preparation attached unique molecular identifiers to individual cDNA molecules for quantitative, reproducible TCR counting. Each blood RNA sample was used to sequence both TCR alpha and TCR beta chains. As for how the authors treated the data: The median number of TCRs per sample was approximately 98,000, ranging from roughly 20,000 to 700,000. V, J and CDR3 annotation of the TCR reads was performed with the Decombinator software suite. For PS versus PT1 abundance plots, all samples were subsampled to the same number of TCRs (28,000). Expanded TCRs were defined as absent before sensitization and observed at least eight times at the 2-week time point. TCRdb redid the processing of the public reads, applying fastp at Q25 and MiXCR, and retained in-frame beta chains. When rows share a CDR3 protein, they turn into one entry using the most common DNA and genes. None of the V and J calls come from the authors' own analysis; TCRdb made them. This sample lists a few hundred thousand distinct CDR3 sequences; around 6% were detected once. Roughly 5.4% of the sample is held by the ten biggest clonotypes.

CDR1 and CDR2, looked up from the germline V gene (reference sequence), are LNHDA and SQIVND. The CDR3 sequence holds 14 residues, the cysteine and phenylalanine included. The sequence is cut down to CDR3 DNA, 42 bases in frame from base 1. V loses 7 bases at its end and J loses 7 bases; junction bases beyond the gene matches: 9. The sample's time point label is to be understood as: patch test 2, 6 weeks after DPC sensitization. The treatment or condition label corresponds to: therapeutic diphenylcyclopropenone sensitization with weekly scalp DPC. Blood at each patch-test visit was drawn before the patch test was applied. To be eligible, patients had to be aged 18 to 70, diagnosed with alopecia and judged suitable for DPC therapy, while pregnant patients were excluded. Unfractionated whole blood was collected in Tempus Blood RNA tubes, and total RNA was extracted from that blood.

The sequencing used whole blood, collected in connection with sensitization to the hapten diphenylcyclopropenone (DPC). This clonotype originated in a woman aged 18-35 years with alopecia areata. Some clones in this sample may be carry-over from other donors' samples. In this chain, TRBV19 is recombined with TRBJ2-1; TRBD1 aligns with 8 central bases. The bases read TGTGCCAGTACTCCCGGACAGGGCAAAAATGAGCAGTTCTTC. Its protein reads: CASTPGQGKNEQFF.